This entry concerns a single TCR beta chain. Its antigen is unidentified. Looked up from germline, CDR1 is SGHDN and CDR2 is FVKESK. The CDR3 is 15 amino acids. The V and J ends lost 1 base and 8 bases respectively, with 15 bases between them. Sequencing used immunoSEQ multiplex PCR; TCRdb keeps in-frame clones, though not all of them. The table lists tens of thousands of clones, about 91% of them singletons. Unstimulated regulatory T cells (CD4+CD25+CD127-), CD4+CD25- non-regulatory cells, CD4 and CD8 cells were FACS-sorted from thawed PBMCs. This sample was taken from a study of Tregs in tolerant kidney transplant recipients. Across the whole study: Related graft donors supplied nonmyeloablative bone marrow transplants, and mixed chimerism was transient. Findings of the study overall: Nucleotide sequences could not be compared across some patients' samples due to primer changes. Antigen-driven expansion was suggested because donor-specific Tregs expanded more than all Tregs in tolerant patients.

The sequencing used Tregs from blood, collected before the transplant. The TCR was taken from a human donor who received a combined kidney and bone marrow transplant. This chain joins TRBV14 and TRBJ2-1; TRBD2 is a possible D gene (6 bases). CDR3 bases: TGTGCCAGCAGCCAAGGGGTAGGCAGGGAGGATGAGCAGTTCTTC. Protein: CASSQGVGREDEQFF.